These 27 T cell receptor beta chains originate from one sample sequenced in a study of neurological immune-mediated disorders. TCRdb itself ran the 5' RACE reads through MiXCR, one entry per CDR3 protein. This sample has tens of thousands of distinct CDR3 sequences; roughly 5.6% occur once, and the top ten carry less than 8%. The sample was PBMCs. The origin of the receptors is a man younger than 35 with multiple sclerosis.

In this sample, this clonotype turned up many times. The rearrangement links TRBV5-1 to TRBJ2-1; TRBD1 is a possible D gene (6 bases). The germline V gene encodes CDR1 SGHRS and CDR2 YFSETQ. V gave up 4 bases and J gave up 4 bases, with 15 bases separating them. There are 15 residues in the CDR3. The CDR3 bases are TGCGCCAGCAGCAAGGACAGCCACCTGTACAATGAGCAGTTCTTC. Translated: CASSKDSHLYNEQFF.

This clonotype was observed many times. The rearrangement uses TRBV20-1 and TRBJ2-7, with a possible D match to TRBD1 (5 bases). CDR3 length: 11 amino acids. Trimming removed 4 bases at V and 3 bases at J, with 7 bases between. Germline lookup yields CDR1 DFQATT and CDR2 SNEGSKA (reference sequence). The CDR3 DNA sequence: TGCAGTGCTAAAAGGGGCTACGAGCAGTACTTC. This sequence encodes CSAKRGYEQYF.

Of note for this clonotype: A much more abundant neighbour one base away suggests this may be a read error. This chain links TRBV29-1 with TRBJ2-3; maybe TRBD1 (6 bases). CDR1 is SQVTM and CDR2 is ANQGSEA in the germline V gene. V gave up 3 bases and J gave up 5 bases, with 9 bases separating them. The CDR3 totals 12 residues. CDR3: CSVERGGDTQYF. The CDR3 bases are TGCAGCGTTGAGAGAGGGGGAGATACGCAGTATTTT.

This clonotype was seen many times. At one boundary the junction diverges from the germline segment, which might be a read error. This chain joins TRBV12-3 or TRBV12-4 and TRBJ1-6; D is undetermined. This CDR3 is built from 12 residues. CDR3 nucleotide sequence: TGTGCCAGCAGTTTAGCGGATTCACCCCTCAACTTT. Protein: CASSLADSPLNF.

This clonotype was observed at least ten times. V usage is TRBV7-2 and J usage is TRBJ2-2; unclear D gene. Germline CDR1 SGHTA, CDR2 FQGNSA. V gave up 0 bases and J gave up 8 bases, with 19 bases separating them. The CDR3 spans 17 residues. The CDR3 DNA reads as TGTGCCAGCAGCTTAGCGTTTCGGGCAAGTGTGAATGGGGAGCTGTTTTTT. Its translation: CASSLAFRASVNGELFF.

This clonotype was seen ten or more times. This chain connects TRBV5-1 to TRBJ2-1, with D perhaps TRBD2 (5 bases). The CDR3 is 14 amino acids. The V and J ends lost 0 bases and 4 bases respectively, with 8 bases between them. Germline CDR1 SGHRS, CDR2 YFSETQ. The CDR3, as DNA: TGCGCCAGCAGCTTGGCCGAGCGGTACAATGAGCAGTTCTTC. Encoded protein: CASSLAERYNEQFF.

This clonotype showed up many times. This sequence joins TRBV24-1 and TRBJ2-5; TRBD2 aligns across 8 bases. The ends lost 5 bases at V and 5 bases at J; junction bases unmatched: 9. The CDR3 extends over 15 amino acids. The V gene's germline CDR1 is KGHDR and CDR2 SFDVKD. The DNA for the CDR3 is TGTGCCACCAGTGCCCCGGCGGGACTAGGGGAGACCCAGTACTTC. Translation gives CATSAPAGLGETQYF.

In this sample, this clonotype turned up many times. This chain uses TRBV5-1 with TRBJ1-1; D gene uncertain. The CDR3 runs 15 residues. V lost 1 base and J 3 bases, leaving 13 bases between the germline ends. Germline CDR1 SGHRS, CDR2 YFSETQ. The chain's CDR3 is CASSLLQVGDTEAFF. CDR3 in DNA: TGCGCCAGCAGCTTGTTACAAGTCGGGGACACTGAAGCTTTCTTT. Based on the CDR3 plus reference TRBV5-1 and TRBJ1-1, the full variable domain is KAGVTQTPRYLIKTRGQQVTLSCSPISGHRSVSWYQQTPGQGLQFLFEYFSETQRNKGNFPGRFSGRQFSNSRSEMNVSTLELGDSALYLCASSLLQVGDTEAFFGQGTRLTVV.

This clonotype has at least ten counts. The J gene is TRBJ2-7, the V gene TRBV20-1; D possibly uses TRBD1 or TRBD2 (5 bases each). This CDR3 has 13 amino acids. Germline CDR1 DFQATT, CDR2 SNEGSKA (reference sequence). The CDR3 spells CTAIDRDPYEQYF. DNA for the CDR3: TGCACCGCCATTGACCGGGACCCCTACGAGCAGTACTTC.

This clonotype was seen many times. The CDR3 nucleotides read TGTGCCAGCAGCCCGAGGGGTTACGAGCAGTACTTC. Protein: CASSPRGYEQYF. The chain employs TRBV6-2 or TRBV6-3 and TRBJ2-7; D might be TRBD1 or TRBD2, each matching 5 bases. This CDR3 contains 12 residues. Germline CDR1 is MNHEY and CDR2 is SVGEGT. Trimming took 6 bases from V and 4 from J, leaving 10 bases between them.

This clonotype was observed at least ten times. This chain uses TRBV20-1 with TRBJ2-7, with D perhaps matching TRBD1 (6 bases). CDR1 DFQATT and CDR2 SNEGSKA come from the germline V gene (reference sequence). The V and J ends lost 4 bases and 1 base respectively, with 8 bases between them. The CDR3 covers 12 residues. The CDR3 spells CSAIGGSYEQYF. The CDR3 nucleotides read TGCAGTGCTATAGGGGGATCCTACGAGCAGTACTTC.

In its sample, this clonotype was seen many times. The chain recombines TRBV7-7 with TRBJ2-3, with TRBD2 matching over 8 bases. V lost 5 bases, J lost 3 bases, and 10 bases stayed unmatched. The CDR3 length is 16 residues. The V gene's germline CDR1 is SSHAT and CDR2 FNYEAQ (reference sequence). The CDR3 bases are TGTGCCAGCAGCCAAGGACGGGGGGGACTTACAGATACGCAGTATTTT. It yields the protein CASSQGRGGLTDTQYF.

This clonotype was seen only a few times. The chain joins TRBV20-1 to TRBJ2-1, with a tentative D call TRBD2 (6 bases). This CDR3 is 15 amino acids long. Germline lookup yields CDR1 DFQATT and CDR2 SNEGSKA (reference sequence). Trimming removed 2 bases at V and 2 bases at J, with 13 bases between. The CDR3 nucleotides read TGCAGTGCTAGACCCGGGACTCCAACCTACAATGAGCAGTTCTTC. It is translated as CSARPGTPTYNEQFF.

This clonotype has at least ten counts. J is TRBJ2-3 and V is TRBV7-9; 11 bases match TRBD1. This CDR3 is 18 amino acids long. V trimming: 5 bases; J trimming: 6 bases; junction bases outside the gene matches: 16. CDR1 is SEHNR, CDR2 FQNEAQ, per germline (reference sequence). The CDR3 DNA sequence: TGTGCCAGCAGCCTAGGACAGGGGGCCTGGTCTCTCGGGGATACGCAGTATTTT. This translates into CASSLGQGAWSLGDTQYF. Based on the CDR3 plus reference TRBV7-9 and TRBJ2-3, the full variable domain is DTGVSQNPRHKITKRGQNVTFRCDPISEHNRLYWYRQTLGQGPEFLTYFQNEAQLEKSRLLSDRFSAERPKGSFSTLEIQRTEQGDSAMYLCASSLGQGAWSLGDTQYFGPGTRLTVL.

This clonotype was picked up many times. The chain employs TRBV20-1 and TRBJ2-1; maybe TRBD1 (6 bases). From germline, CDR1 is DFQATT and CDR2 SNEGSKA (reference sequence). The CDR3 runs to 15 residues. V was trimmed by 3 bases and J by 4 bases, leaving 16 bases between them. In DNA form, the CDR3 reads TGCAGTGCTAGTGACTCACCGACAGGTTACAATGAGCAGTTCTTC. Translation: CSASDSPTGYNEQFF.

This clonotype has at least ten counts. The genes are TRBV5-1 and TRBJ2-1, with 8 positions matching TRBD1. Germline loops: CDR1 SGHRS, CDR2 YFSETQ. J lost 7 bases, V lost 0 bases, and 12 bases had no gene match. CDR3 size: 17 residues. The CDR3 region has the DNA TGCGCCAGCAGCTTGGCTTCGACCTGGACAGGGCGGAATGAGCAGTTCTTC. This encodes CASSLASTWTGRNEQFF.

This clonotype was counted at least ten times. The rearrangement uses TRBV29-1 and TRBJ2-5; no clear D gene. The length of the CDR3 is 13 residues. V was cut by 3 bases and J by 1 base, with 9 bases left in between. Germline assignment: CDR1 SQVTM and CDR2 ANQGSEA. DNA of the CDR3: TGCAGCGTTGAGTCGGCGGTCCAAGAGACCCAGTACTTC. Translating gives CSVESAVQETQYF.

The sample holds many counts of this clonotype. At one end, the junction sequence differs from germline, possibly due to a read error. This sequence joins TRBV20-1 and TRBJ2-4; D is perhaps TRBD2 (6 bases). CDR1 and CDR2 (germline): DFQATT, SNEGSKA (reference sequence). The CDR3 has 15 residues. CDR3 nucleotide sequence: TGCAGTGCCTTCTCGCGGTTGGGAGGCAAAAAAATTCAGTACTTC. Protein sequence: CSAFSRLGGKKIQYF.

At least ten counts were recorded for this clonotype. The chain couples TRBV28 to TRBJ2-1; 7 bases are shared with TRBD1. The germline gives CDR1 MDHEN, CDR2 SYDVKM. CDR3 length: 16 amino acids. Trimming cost V 7 bases and J 1 base; bases outside gene matches: 10. The CDR3 loop reads CASKSLTGESYNEQFF. DNA of the CDR3: TGTGCCAGCAAATCGTTAACAGGGGAATCCTACAATGAGCAGTTCTTC.

This clonotype has a count of ten or more. The V call is TRBV24-1, the J call TRBJ1-1; no firm D call. CDR1 and CDR2 from the germline V gene are KGHDR and SFDVKD. V was pared by 7 bases and J by 1 base, with 12 bases between. The CDR3 loop spans 14 amino acids. CDR3 region: CATRSKYKNTEAFF. The CDR3 DNA reads TGTGCCACCAGGTCAAAGTACAAGAACACTGAAGCTTTCTTT.

This clonotype was found many times. V is TRBV20-1 and J is TRBJ1-1; D not resolved. CDR1 is DFQATT, CDR2 SNEGSKA, per germline (reference sequence). The CDR3 length is 12 residues. V shed 6 bases and J shed 4 bases, with 12 bases lying between them. The CDR3: CSATDGSTEAFF. CDR3 bases: TGCAGTGCCACAGACGGGAGCACTGAAGCTTTCTTT.

Notes on this clonotype: The CDR3 does not close with the conserved phenylalanine or tryptophan, likely indicating a read error. This rearrangement joins TRBV20-1 to TRBJ1-2, with D unresolved. The CDR3 totals 13 residues. V was cut by 5 bases and J by 3 bases, with 13 bases left in between. Per the germline V gene, CDR1 is DFQATT and CDR2 is SNEGSKA (reference sequence). CDR3 nucleotides: TGCAGTGCTCGCTATACGGTCGACTATGGCTACACCAAC. Protein sequence: CSARYTVDYGYTN.

The chain employs TRBV9 and TRBJ1-3, with unresolved D. This CDR3 has 16 residues. Trimming took off 0 bases at V and 0 bases at J, with 10 bases between the two ends. Germline values: CDR1 SGDLS, CDR2 YYNGEE. In DNA form, the CDR3 reads TGTGCCAGCAGCGTAGATGGCCCCAACTCTGGAAACACCATATATTTT. Translation gives CASSVDGPNSGNTIYF.

This clonotype showed up many times. The chain recombines TRBV28 with TRBJ1-1; D perhaps matches TRBD1 (6 bases). Germline CDR1 is MDHEN and CDR2 is SYDVKM. Trimming took 6 bases from V and 1 from J, leaving 12 bases between them. This CDR3 spans 14 amino acids. DNA of the CDR3: TGTGCCAGCAGCTACTCGGGACAGAACACTGAAGCTTTCTTT. This codes for CASSYSGQNTEAFF.

This clonotype was detected ten times or more. The chain employs TRBV5-1 and TRBJ1-1; the D gene is possibly TRBD1 (5 bases). Per germline, CDR1 SGHRS and CDR2 YFSETQ. The ends were cut back, 5 bases at V and 7 bases at J, with 15 bases in the middle. The CDR3 sequence is 13 residues long. The CDR3 here is CASSSKHQGEAFF. The CDR3 DNA follows: TGCGCCAGCAGTTCTAAACACCAGGGTGAAGCTTTCTTT.

Many counts were recorded for this clonotype. The CDR3 DNA reads TGCAGTGCTAGAGAGGTCGCTACGAATTACAATGAGCAGTTCTTC. Protein: CSAREVATNYNEQFF. The chain uses TRBV20-1 and TRBJ2-1; D unresolved. V shed 0 bases and J shed 4 bases, with 13 bases lying between them. This CDR3 has 15 amino acids. The germline gives CDR1 DFQATT, CDR2 SNEGSKA (reference sequence).

Of note for this clonotype: Sequence at one end of the junction differs from germline and may be a read error. The V call is TRBV19, the J call TRBJ1-5; possible D gene TRBD1, 5 bases. This CDR3 spans 11 amino acids. Germline CDR1 is LNHDA and CDR2 is SQIVND (reference sequence). CDR3: CASSQGQPQNF. The CDR3 DNA reads as TGTGCCAGTAGCCAGGGTCAGCCCCAGAATTTT.